This TCR beta chain came from a study of post-analysis software for immune sequencing data. A few counts support this clonotype. Prepared libraries of TCR beta cDNA carried unique molecular identifiers. TCRdb re-called the PCR reads with MiXCR, one entry per CDR3 protein. The repertoire includes 750,000 to 900,000 distinct CDR3 sequences, under 60% of them detected once, and over 4.5% sits in the top ten. The specimen was blood. This TCR came from a girl aged 10 to 17 with multiple sclerosis.

The CDR3 loop reads CASSPTLGGASPYEQYF. The CDR3 bases are TGTGCCAGCAGCCCTACTCTTGGGGGGGCCAGCCCCTACGAGCAGTACTTC. The chain carries TRBV7-9 and TRBJ2-7, with D maybe TRBD2 (7 bases). V was pared by 5 bases and J by 2 bases, with 22 bases between. This CDR3 has 17 amino acids. The germline V gene has CDR1 SEHNR and CDR2 FQNEAQ (reference sequence).